The source of this T cell receptor (beta chain) is a study of blood T cell repertoires in COVID-19. Looking at the study overall: The samples span acute and convalescent COVID-19 from the United States, Italy and Spain. The analysed material was cDNA or gDNA that came from T cells, B-cell-depleted T cells, or PBMCs.

The CDR3 is 11 residues long. Between the trimmed V and J ends, which lost 6 bases and 8 bases, there was a span of 7 bases. The V gene's germline CDR1 is LGHNA and CDR2 YNFKEQ. How the authors handled the data: How many nucleated cells were present was estimated from reference gene primer amplification. Method: immunoSEQ multiplex PCR; TCRdb's copy keeps in-frame clones and lacks some. The V and J calls and clone size were taken over from that table, and D and trimming were inferred from the DNA. The sample yields hundreds of thousands of clones, just under 90% seen once. The sequenced sample was peripheral blood. The clonotype originates from a woman aged 18 to 35 with acute or convalescent COVID-19. This chain connects TRBV4-2 to TRBJ2-2; no definite D call. CDR3 in DNA: TGTGCCAGCAGTATCGGTGGGGAGCTGTTTTTT. This gives the protein CASSIGGELFF.